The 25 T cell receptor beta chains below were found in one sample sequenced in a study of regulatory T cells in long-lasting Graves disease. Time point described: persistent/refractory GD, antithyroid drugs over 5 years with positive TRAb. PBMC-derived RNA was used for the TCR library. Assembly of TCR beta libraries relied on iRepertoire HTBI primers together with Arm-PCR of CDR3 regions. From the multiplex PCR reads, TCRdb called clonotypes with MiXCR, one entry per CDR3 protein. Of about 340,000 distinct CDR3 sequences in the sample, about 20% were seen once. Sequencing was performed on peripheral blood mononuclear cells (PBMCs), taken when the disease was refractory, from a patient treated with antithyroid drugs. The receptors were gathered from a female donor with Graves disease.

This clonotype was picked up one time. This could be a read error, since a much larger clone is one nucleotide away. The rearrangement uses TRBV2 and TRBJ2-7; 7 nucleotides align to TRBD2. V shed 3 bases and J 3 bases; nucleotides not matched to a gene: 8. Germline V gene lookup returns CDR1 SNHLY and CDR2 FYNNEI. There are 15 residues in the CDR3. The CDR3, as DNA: TGTGCCAGCAGTGATGTCCCAGGACTAGGCTACGAGCAGTACTTC. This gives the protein CASSDVPGLGYEQYF.

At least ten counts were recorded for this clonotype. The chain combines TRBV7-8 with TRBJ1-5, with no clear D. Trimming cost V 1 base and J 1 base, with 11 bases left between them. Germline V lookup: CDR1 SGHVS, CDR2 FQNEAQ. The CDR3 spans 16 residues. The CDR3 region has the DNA TGTGCCAGCAGCTTAGTAGGGATTGGGAGCAATCAGCCCCAGCATTTT. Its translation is CASSLVGIGSNQPQHF.

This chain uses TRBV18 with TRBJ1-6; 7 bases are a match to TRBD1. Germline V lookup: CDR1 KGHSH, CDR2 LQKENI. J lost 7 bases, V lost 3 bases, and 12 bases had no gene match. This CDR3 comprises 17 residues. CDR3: CASSPKLSQGINSPLHF. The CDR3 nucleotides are TGTGCCAGCTCACCGAAGCTGTCACAGGGGATAAATTCACCCCTCCACTTT.

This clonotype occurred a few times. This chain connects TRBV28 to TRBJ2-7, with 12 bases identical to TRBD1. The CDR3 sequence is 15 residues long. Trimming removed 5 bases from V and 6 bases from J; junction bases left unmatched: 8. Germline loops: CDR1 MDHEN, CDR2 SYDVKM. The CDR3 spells CASSTWGQGASEQYF. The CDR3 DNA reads TGTGCCAGCAGTACCTGGGGACAGGGGGCGAGCGAGCAGTACTTC.

CDR3 residues: CASSIQMGVYEQYF. The CDR3 DNA reads TGCGCCAGCAGCATACAGATGGGGGTTTACGAGCAGTACTTC. The genes are TRBV4-1 and TRBJ2-7; the D call may be TRBD1 or TRBD2 (5 bases each). V was cut by 5 bases and J by 4 bases, with 15 bases left in between. The CDR3 covers 14 residues. CDR1 is MGHRA, CDR2 YSYEKL, per germline.

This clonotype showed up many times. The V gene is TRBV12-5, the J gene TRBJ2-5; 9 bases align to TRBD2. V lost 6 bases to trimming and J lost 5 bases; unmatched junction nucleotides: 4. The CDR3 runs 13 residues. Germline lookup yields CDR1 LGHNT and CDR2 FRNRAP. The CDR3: CASGHGLAETQYF. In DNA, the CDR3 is TGTGCTAGTGGGCACGGACTAGCGGAGACCCAGTACTTC. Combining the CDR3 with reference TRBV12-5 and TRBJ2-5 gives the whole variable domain DARVTQTPRHKVTEMGQEVTMRCQPILGHNTVFWYRQTMMQGLELLAYFRNRAPLDDSGMPKDRFSAEMPDATLATLKIQPSEPRDSAVYFCASGHGLAETQYFGPGTRLLVL.

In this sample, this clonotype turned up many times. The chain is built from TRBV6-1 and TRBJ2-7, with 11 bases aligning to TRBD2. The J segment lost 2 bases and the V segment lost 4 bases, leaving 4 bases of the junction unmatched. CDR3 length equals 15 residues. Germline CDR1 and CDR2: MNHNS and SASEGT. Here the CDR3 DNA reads TGTGCCAGCAGTGCTTTAGCGGGAGGGCCCTACGAGCAGTACTTC. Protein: CASSALAGGPYEQYF.

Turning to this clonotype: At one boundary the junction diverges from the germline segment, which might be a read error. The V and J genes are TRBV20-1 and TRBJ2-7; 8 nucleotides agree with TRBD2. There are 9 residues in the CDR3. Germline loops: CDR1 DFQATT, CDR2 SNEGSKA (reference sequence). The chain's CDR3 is CSALPGLDF. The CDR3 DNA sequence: TGCAGTGCCCTTCCGGGACTAGATTTC.

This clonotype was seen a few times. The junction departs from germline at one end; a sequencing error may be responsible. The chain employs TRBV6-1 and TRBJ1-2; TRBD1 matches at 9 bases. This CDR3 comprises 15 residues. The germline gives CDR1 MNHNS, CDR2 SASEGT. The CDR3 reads CAGSQRGRTGVGYTF. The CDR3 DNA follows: TGTGCCGGCAGTCAAAGGGGACGGACAGGGGTCGGCTACACCTTC.

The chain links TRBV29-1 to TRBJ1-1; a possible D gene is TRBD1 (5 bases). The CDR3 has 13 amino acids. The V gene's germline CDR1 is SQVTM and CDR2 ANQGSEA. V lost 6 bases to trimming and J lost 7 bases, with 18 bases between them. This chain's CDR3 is CSVGGVPSDEAFF. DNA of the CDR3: TGCAGCGTCGGGGGGGTCCCTTCGGATGAAGCTTTCTTT.

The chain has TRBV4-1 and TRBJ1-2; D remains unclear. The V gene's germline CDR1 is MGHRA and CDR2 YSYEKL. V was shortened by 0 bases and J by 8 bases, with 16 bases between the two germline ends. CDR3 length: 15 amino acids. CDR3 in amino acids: CASSQEAAYLGGYTF. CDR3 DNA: TGCGCCAGCAGCCAAGAGGCCGCTTACCTCGGGGGCTACACCTTC.

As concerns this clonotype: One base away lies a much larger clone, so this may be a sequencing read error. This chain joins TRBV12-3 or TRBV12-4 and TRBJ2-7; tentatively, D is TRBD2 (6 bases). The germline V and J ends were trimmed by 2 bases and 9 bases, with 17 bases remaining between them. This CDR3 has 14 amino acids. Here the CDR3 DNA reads TGTGCCAGCAGTTTAAGGCGGAGGGCGGACGGGCAGTACTTC. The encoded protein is CASSLRRRADGQYF.

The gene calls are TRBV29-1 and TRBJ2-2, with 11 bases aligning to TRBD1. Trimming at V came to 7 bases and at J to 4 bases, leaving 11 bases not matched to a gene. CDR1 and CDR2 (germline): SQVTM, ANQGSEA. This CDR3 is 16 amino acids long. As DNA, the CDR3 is TGCAGCGCCAGGGACAGGGGGATTGGCGGCACCGGGGAGCTGTTTTTT. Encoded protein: CSARDRGIGGTGELFF.

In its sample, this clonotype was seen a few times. The chain's CDR3 is CASRTGETAGTDTQYF. CDR3 bases: TGTGCCAGCAGAACTGGAGAGACCGCGGGCACAGATACGCAGTATTTT. The chain has TRBV12-3 or TRBV12-4 and TRBJ2-3; D ambiguous. Trimming took 6 bases from V and 1 from J, leaving 17 bases between them. CDR3 length equals 16 residues.

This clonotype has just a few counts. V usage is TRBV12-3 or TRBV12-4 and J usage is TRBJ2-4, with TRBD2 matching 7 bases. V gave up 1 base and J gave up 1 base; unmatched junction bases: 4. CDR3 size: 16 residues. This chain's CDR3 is CASSLGPAGAKNIQYF. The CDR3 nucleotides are TGTGCCAGCAGTTTAGGTCCAGCGGGGGCCAAAAACATTCAGTACTTC.

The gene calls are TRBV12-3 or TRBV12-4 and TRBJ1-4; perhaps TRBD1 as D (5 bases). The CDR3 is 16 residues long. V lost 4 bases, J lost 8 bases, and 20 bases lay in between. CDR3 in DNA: TGTGCCAGCAGTTGGCAGCCGACAGTCATCCCAGAAAAACTGTTTTTT. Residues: CASSWQPTVIPEKLFF.

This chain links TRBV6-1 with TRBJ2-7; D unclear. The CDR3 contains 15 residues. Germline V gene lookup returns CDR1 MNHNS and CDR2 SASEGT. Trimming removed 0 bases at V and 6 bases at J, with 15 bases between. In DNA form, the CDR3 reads TGTGCCAGCAGTGAAGCTGTGGGATTCCGACGCGAGCAGTACTTC. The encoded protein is CASSEAVGFRREQYF.

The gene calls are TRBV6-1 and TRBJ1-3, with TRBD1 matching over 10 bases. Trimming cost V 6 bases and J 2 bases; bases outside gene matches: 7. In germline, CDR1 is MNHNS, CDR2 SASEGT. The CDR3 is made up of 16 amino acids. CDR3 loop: CASSPGTGATGNTIYF. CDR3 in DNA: TGTGCCAGCAGCCCCGGGACAGGGGCGACTGGAAACACCATATATTTT.

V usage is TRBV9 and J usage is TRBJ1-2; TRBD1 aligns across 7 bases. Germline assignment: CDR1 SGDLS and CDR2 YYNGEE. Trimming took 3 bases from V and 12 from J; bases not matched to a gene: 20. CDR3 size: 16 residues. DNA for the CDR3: TGTGCCAGCAGCGGGGGCCTCCGATCCTACAGGGGTCGAGACACCTTC. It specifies CASSGGLRSYRGRDTF.

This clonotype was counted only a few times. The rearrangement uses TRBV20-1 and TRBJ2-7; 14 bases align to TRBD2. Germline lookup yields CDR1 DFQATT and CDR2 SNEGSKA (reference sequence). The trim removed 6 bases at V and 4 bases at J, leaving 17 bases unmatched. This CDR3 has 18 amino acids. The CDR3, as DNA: TGCAGTGCAACTATCCTTCGCCCTGGGACTAGCGGGAGTTACGAGCAGTACTTC. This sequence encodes CSATILRPGTSGSYEQYF.

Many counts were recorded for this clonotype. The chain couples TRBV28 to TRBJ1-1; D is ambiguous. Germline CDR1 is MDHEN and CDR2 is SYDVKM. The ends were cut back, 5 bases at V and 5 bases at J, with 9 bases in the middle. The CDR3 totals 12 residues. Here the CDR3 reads CASSPRETEAFF. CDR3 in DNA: TGTGCCAGCAGTCCCCGGGAGACTGAAGCTTTCTTT.

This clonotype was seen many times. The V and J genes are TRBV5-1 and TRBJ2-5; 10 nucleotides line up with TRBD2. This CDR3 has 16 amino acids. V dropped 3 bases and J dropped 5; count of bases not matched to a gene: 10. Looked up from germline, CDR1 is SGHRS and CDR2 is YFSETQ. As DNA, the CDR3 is TGCGCCAGCAGCTCCACCGGGACTAGCGAGATGGAGACCCAGTACTTC. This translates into CASSSTGTSEMETQYF.

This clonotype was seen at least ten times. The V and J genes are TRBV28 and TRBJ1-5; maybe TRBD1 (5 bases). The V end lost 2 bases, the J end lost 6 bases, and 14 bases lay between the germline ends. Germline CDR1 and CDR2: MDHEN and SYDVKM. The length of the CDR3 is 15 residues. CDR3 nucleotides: TGTGCCAGCAGTTTAGGCAGGGTAGGGCGTCAGCCCCAGCATTTT. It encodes CASSLGRVGRQPQHF.

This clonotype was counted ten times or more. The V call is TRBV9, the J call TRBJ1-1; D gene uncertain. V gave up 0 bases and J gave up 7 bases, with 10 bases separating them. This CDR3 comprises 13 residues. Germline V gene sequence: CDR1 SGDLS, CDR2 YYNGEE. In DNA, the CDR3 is TGTGCCAGCAGCGTAGTGCTTGGCAGTGAAGCTTTCTTT. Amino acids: CASSVVLGSEAFF.

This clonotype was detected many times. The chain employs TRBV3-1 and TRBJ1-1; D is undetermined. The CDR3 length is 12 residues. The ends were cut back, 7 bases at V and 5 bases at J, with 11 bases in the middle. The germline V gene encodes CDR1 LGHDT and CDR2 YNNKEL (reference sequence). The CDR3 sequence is CASTAVGTEAFF. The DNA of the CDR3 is TGTGCCAGCACCGCCGTAGGGACTGAAGCTTTCTTT.